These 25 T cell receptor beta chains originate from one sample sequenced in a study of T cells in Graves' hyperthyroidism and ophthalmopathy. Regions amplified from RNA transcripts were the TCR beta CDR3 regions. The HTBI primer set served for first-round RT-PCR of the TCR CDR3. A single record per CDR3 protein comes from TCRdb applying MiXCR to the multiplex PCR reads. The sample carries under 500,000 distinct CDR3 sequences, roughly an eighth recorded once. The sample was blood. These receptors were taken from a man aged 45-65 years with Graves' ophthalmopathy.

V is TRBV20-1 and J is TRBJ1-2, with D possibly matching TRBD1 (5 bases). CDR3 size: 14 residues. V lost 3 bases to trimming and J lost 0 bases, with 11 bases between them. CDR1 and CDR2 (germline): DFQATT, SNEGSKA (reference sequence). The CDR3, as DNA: TGCAGTGCTAGTGGGGGAGGGGCTAACTATGGCTACACCTTC. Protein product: CSASGGGANYGYTF.

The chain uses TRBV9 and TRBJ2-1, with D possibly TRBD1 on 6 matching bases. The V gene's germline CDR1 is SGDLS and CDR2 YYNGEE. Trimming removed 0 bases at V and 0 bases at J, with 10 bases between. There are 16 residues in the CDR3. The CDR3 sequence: CASSVVSDSSYNEQFF. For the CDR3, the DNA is TGTGCCAGCAGCGTAGTATCGGACAGCTCCTACAATGAGCAGTTCTTC.

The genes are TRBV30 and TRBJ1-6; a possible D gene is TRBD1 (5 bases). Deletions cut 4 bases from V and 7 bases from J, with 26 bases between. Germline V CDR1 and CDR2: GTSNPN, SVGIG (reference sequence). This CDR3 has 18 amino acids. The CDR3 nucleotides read TGTGCCTGGAATCGAGACAGTCCCGAGGATTGGGTAAATTCACCCCTCCACTTT. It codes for CAWNRDSPEDWVNSPLHF.

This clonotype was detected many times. The CDR3: CASSLGSTAGHEQFF. The CDR3 DNA sequence: TGCGCCAGCAGCTTGGGGTCTACCGCCGGCCATGAGCAGTTCTTC. This chain joins TRBV5-1 and TRBJ2-1; no firm D call. V dropped 0 bases and J dropped 8 bases, with 15 bases sitting between them. The germline V gene encodes CDR1 SGHRS and CDR2 YFSETQ. This CDR3 is built from 15 residues.

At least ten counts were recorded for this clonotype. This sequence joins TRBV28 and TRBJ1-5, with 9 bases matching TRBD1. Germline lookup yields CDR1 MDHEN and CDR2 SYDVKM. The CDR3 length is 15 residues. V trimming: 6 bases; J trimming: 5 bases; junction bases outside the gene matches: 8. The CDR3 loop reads CASRYSGTGYQPQHF. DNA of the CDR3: TGTGCCAGCAGATACTCCGGGACAGGGTATCAGCCCCAGCATTTT.

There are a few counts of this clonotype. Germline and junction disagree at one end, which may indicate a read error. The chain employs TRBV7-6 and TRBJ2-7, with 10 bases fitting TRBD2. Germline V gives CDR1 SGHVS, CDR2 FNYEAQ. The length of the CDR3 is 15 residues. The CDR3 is CASSLAGEMAREQYF. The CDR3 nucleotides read TGTGCCAGCAGCCTAGCGGGAGAGATGGCGCGCGAGCAGTACTTC.

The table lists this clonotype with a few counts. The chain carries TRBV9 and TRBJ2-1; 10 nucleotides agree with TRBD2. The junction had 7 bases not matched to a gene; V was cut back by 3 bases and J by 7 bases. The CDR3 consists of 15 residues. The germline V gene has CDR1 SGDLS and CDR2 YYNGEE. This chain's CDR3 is CASSGGTSVRNEQFF. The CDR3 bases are TGTGCCAGCAGCGGAGGGACTAGCGTGCGGAATGAGCAGTTCTTC. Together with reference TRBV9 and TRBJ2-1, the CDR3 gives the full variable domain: DSGVTQTPKHLITATGQRVTLRCSPRSGDLSVYWYQQSLDQGLQFLIQYYNGEERAKGNILERFSAQQFPDLHSELNLSSLELGDSALYFCASSGGTSVRNEQFFGPGTRLTVL.

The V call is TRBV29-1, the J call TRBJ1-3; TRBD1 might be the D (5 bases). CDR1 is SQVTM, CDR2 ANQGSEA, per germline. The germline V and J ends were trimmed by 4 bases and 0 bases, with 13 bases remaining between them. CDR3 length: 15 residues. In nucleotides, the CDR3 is TGCAGCGTTGCGGGGGGACTAAACTCTGGAAACACCATATATTTT. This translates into CSVAGGLNSGNTIYF.

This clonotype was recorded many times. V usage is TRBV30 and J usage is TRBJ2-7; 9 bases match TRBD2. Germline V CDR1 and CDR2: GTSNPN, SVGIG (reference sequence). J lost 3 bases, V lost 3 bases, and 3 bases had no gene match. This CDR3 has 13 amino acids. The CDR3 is CAWRSSGGYEQYF. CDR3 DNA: TGTGCCTGGAGAAGTAGCGGGGGCTACGAGCAGTACTTC.

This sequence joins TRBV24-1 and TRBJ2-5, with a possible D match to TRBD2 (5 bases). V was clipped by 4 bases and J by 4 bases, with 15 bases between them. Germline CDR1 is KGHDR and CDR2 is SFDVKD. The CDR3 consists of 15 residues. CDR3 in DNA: TGTGCCACCAGTGACCCCACGAGGGTAACAGAGACCCAGTACTTC. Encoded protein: CATSDPTRVTETQYF.

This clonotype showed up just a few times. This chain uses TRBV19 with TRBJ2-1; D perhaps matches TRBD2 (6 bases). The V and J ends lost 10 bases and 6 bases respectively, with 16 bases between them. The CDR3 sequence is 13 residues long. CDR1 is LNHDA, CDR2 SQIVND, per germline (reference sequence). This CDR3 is CATHTGTANEQFF. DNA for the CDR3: TGTGCCACCCACACCGGGACTGCCAATGAGCAGTTCTTC.

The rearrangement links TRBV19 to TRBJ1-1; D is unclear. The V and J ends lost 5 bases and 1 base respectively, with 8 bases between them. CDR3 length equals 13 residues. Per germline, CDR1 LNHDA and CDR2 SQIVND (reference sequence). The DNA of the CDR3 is TGTGCCAGTAGTCCCCCTTCGAACACTGAAGCTTTCTTT. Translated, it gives CASSPPSNTEAFF.

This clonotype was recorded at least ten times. CDR3 loop: CASSAGTGGLGSRYGYTF. The CDR3 DNA sequence: TGCGCCAGCAGCGCCGGGACAGGAGGTTTGGGGTCCAGGTATGGCTACACCTTC. This chain links TRBV5-1 with TRBJ1-2; 8 nucleotides match TRBD1. CDR1 and CDR2 from the germline V gene are SGHRS and YFSETQ. V trimming: 4 bases; J trimming: 5 bases; junction bases outside the gene matches: 19. This CDR3 has 18 amino acids.

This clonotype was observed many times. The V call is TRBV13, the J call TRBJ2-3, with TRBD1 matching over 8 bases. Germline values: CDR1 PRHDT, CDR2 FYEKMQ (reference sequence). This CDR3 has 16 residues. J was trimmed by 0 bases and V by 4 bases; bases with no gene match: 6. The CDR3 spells CASSSFQGASTDTQYF. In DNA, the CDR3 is TGTGCCAGCAGCTCCTTTCAGGGGGCGAGCACAGATACGCAGTATTTT.

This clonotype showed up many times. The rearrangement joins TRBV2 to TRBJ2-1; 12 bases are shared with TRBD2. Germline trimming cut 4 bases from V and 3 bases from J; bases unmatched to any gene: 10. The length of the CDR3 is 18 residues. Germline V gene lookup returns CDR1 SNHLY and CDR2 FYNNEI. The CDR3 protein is CASSALAGGPVDYNEQFF. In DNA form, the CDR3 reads TGTGCCAGCAGTGCCCTAGCGGGAGGGCCGGTGGACTACAATGAGCAGTTCTTC.

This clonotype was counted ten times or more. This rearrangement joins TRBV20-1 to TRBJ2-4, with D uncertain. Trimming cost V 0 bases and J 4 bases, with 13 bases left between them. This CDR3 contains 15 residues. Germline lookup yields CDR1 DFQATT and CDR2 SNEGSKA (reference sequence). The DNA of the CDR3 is TGCAGTGCTAGAGATGGACCGAATTCTAAAAACATTCAGTACTTC. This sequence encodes CSARDGPNSKNIQYF.

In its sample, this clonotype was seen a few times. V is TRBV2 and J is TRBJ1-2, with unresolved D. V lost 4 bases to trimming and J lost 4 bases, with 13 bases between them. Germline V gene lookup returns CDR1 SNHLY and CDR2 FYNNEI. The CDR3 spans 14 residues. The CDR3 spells CASSGPGLGYGYTF. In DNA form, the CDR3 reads TGTGCCAGCAGTGGCCCCGGACTCGGCTATGGCTACACCTTC.

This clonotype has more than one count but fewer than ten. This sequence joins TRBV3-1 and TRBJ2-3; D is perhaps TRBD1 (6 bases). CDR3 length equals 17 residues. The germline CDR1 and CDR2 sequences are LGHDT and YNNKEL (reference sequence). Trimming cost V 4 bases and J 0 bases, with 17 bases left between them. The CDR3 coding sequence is TGTGCCAGCAGCCTCAATCCCGGGACACCTAGCACAGATACGCAGTATTTT. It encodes CASSLNPGTPSTDTQYF.

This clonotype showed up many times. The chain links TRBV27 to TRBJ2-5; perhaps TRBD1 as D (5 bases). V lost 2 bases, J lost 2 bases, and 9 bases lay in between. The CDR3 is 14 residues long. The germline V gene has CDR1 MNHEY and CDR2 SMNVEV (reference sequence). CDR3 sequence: CASSLNRRQETQYF. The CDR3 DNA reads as TGTGCCAGCAGTTTAAACAGGAGACAAGAGACCCAGTACTTC.

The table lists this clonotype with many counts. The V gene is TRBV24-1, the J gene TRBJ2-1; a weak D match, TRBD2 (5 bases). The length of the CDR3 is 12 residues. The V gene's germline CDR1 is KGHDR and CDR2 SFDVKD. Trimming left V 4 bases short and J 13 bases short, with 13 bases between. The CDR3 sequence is CATSDLSALQFF. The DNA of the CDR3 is TGTGCCACCAGTGACCTTAGCGCCCTCCAGTTCTTC.

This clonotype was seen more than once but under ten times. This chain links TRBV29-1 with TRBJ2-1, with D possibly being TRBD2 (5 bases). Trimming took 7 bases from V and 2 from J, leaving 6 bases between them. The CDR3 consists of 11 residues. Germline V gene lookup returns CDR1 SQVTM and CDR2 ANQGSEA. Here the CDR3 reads CSAGTYNEQFF. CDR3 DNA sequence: TGCAGCGCCGGGACCTACAATGAGCAGTTCTTC.

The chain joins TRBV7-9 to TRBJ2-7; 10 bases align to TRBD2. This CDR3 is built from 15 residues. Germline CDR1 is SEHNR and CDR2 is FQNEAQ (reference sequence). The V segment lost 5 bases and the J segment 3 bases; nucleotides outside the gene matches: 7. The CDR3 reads CASSTLAGKRYEQYF. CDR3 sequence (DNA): TGTGCCAGCAGCACACTAGCGGGAAAGCGCTACGAGCAGTACTTC.

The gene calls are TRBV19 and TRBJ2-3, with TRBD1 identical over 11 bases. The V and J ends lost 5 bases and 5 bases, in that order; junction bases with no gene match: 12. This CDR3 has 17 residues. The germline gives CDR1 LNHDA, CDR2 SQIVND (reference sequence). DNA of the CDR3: TGTGCCAGTAGTCCACTACCGGGACAGGGGGATCTAGATACGCAGTATTTT. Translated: CASSPLPGQGDLDTQYF.

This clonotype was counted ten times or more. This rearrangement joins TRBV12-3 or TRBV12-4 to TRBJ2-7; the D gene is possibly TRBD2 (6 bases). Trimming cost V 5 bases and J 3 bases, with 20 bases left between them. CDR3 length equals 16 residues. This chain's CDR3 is CASSPRGGGTGYEQYF. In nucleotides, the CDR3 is TGTGCCAGCAGTCCCCGTGGTGGCGGGACGGGCTACGAGCAGTACTTC.

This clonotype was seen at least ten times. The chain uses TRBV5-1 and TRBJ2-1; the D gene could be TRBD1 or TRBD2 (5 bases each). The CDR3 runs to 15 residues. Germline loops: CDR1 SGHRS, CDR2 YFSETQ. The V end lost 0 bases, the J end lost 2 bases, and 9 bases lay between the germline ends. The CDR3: CASSLEGPPYNEQFF. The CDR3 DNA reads TGCGCCAGCAGCTTGGAGGGACCTCCCTACAATGAGCAGTTCTTC.